These 4 T cell receptor beta chains originate from one sample sequenced in a study of cytomegalovirus exposure and HLA in healthy donors. PCR used 60 Vbeta primers and 13 Jbeta primers. Sequencing was performed with immunoSEQ multiplex PCR; in TCRdb, only in-frame clones are kept and a portion is missing. The sample includes more than 150,000 clones, more than 85% of them seen just once. The specimen sequenced was PBMCs. These receptors were collected from a girl under three years old in good health and CMV-seronegative.

The chain joins TRBV4-1 to TRBJ2-5, with TRBD2 identical over 10 bases. The trim removed 3 bases at V and 3 bases at J, leaving 13 bases unmatched. The CDR3 loop spans 18 amino acids. The V gene's germline CDR1 is MGHRA and CDR2 YSYEKL. The CDR3 loop reads CASSHGLAGVGIKETQYF. The CDR3 DNA reads as TGCGCCAGCAGCCATGGGCTAGCGGGAGTCGGAATTAAAGAGACCCAGTACTTC.

The chain carries TRBV6-1 and TRBJ1-2; D is unresolved. The CDR3 is 14 residues long. Looked up from germline, CDR1 is MNHNS and CDR2 is SASEGT. V was pared by 7 bases and J by 2 bases, with 14 bases between. The CDR3 region has the DNA TGTGCCAGCAAAAAGGAGGCGGGAAACTATGGCTACACCTTC. It codes for CASKKEAGNYGYTF.

The CDR3 here is CAISASRETQYF. The CDR3 nucleotides are TGTGCCATCAGTGCTTCGAGGGAGACCCAGTACTTC. V gene TRBV10-3 combines with J gene TRBJ2-5; D remains ambiguous. The CDR3 extends over 12 amino acids. Per germline, CDR1 ENHRY and CDR2 SYGVKD. V lost 4 bases to trimming and J lost 5 bases, with 8 bases between them.

The chain employs TRBV6-1 and TRBJ2-2, with TRBD1 identical over 9 bases. The CDR3 contains 14 residues. Germline lookup yields CDR1 MNHNS and CDR2 SASEGT. DNA of the CDR3: TGTGCTGGGGGGGAGACAGGGGGAACCGGGGAGCTGTTTTTT. Its translation is CAGGETGGTGELFF.